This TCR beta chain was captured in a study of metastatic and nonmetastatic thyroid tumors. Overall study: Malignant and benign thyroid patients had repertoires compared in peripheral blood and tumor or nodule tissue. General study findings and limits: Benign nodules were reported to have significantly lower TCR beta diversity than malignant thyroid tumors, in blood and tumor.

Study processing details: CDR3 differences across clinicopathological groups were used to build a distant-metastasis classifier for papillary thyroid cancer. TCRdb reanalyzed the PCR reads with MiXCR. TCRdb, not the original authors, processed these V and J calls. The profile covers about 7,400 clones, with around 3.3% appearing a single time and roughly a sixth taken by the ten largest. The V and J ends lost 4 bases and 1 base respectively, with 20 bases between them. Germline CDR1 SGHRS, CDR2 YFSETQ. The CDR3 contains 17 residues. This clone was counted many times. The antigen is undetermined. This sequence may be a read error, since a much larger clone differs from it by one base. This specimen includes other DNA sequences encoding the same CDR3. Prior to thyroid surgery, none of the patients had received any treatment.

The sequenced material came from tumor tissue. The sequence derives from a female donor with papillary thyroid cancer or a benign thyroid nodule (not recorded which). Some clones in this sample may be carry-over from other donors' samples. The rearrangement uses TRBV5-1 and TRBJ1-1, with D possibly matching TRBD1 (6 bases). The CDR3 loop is CASSASFRTAENTEAFF. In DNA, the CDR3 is TGCGCCAGCAGCGCGAGCTTTCGGACAGCAGAGAACACTGAAGCTTTCTTT.